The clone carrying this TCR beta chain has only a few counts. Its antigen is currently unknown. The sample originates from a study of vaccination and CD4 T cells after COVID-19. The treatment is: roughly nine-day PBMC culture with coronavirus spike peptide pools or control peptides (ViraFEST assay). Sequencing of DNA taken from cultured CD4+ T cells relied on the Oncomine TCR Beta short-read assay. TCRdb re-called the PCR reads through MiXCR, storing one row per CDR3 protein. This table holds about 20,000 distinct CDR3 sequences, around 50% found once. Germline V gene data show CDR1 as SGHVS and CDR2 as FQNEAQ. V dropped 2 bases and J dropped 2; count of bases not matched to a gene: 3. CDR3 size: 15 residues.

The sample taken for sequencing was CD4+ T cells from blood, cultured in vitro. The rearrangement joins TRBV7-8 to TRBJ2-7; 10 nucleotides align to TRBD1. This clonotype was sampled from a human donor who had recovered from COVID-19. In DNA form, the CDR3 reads TGTGCCAGCAGCTTATCGGGACAGGGGACCTACGAGCAGTACTTC. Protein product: CASSLSGQGTYEQYF.